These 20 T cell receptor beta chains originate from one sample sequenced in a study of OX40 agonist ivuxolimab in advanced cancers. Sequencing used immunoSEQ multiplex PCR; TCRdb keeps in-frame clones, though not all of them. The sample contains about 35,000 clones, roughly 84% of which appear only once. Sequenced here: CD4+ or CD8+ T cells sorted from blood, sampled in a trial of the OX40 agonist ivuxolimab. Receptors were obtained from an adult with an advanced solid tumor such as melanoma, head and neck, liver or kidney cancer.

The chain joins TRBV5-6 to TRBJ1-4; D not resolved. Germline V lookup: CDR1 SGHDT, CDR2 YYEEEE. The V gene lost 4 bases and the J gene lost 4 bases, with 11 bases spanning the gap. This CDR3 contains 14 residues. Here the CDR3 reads CASSPSGVNEKLFF. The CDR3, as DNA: TGTGCCAGCAGCCCTAGTGGGGTTAATGAAAAACTGTTTTTT.

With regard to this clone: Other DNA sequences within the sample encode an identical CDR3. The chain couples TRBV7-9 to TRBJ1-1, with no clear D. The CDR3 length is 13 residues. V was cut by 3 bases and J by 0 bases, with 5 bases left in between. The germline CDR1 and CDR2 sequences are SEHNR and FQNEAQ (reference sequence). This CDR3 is CASSLDMNTEAFF. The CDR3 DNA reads TGTGCCAGCAGCTTGGATATGAACACTGAAGCTTTCTTT.

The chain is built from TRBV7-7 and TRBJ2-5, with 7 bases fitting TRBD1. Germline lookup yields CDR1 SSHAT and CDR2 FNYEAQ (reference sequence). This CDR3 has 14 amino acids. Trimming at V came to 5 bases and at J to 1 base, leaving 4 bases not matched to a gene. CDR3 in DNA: TGTGCCAGCAGCCAGGGACAGTCCCAAGAGACCCAGTACTTC. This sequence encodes CASSQGQSQETQYF.

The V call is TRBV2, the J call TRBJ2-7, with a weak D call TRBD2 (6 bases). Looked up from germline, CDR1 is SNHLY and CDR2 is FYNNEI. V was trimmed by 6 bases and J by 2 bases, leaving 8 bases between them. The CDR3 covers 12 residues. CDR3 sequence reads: CASRRDAYEQYF. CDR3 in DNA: TGTGCCAGCAGGCGGGACGCCTACGAGCAGTACTTC.

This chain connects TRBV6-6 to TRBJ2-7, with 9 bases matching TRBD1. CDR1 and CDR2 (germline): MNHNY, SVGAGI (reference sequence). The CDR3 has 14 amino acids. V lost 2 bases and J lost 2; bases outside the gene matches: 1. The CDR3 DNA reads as TGTGCCAGCAGTTACGGGACAGGGACCTACGAGCAGTACTTC. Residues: CASSYGTGTYEQYF.

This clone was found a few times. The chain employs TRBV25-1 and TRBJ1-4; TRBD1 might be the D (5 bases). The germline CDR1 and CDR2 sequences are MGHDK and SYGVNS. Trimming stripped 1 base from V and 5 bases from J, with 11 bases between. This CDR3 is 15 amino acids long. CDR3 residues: CASSEFRGENEKLFF. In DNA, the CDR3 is TGTGCCAGCAGTGAATTTCGAGGGGAGAATGAAAAACTGTTTTTT.

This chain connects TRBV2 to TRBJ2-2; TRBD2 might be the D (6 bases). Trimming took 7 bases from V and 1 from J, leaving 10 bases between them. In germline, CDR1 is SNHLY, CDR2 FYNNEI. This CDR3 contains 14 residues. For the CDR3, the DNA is TGTGCCAGCAAGGAGACTAGGAACACCGGGGAGCTGTTTTTT. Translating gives CASKETRNTGELFF.

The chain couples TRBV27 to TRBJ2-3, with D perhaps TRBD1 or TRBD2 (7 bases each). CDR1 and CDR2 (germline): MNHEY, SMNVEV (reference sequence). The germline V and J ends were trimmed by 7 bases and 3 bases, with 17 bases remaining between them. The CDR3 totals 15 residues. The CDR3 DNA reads TGTGCCAGCACCACCAGGGGGGGGCTGACAGATACGCAGTATTTT. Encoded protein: CASTTRGGLTDTQYF.

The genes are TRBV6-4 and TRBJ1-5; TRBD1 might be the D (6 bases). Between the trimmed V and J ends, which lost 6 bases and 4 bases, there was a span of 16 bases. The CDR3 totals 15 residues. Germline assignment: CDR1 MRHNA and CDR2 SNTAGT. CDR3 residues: CASRTGTTYNQPQHF. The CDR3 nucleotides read TGTGCCAGCAGGACCGGGACAACTTATAATCAGCCCCAGCATTTT.

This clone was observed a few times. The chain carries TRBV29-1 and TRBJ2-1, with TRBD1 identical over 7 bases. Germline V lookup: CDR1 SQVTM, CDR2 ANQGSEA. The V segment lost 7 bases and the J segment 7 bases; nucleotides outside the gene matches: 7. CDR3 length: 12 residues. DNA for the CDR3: TGCAGCGCTTTCCGACAGGGAAATGAGCAGTTCTTC. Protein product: CSAFRQGNEQFF.

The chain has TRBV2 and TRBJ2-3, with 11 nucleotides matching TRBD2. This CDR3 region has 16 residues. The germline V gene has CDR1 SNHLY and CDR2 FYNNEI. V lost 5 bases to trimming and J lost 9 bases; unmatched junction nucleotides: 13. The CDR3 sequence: CASSLGLAGGLETQYF. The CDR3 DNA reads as TGTGCCAGCAGTCTCGGCCTAGCGGGGGGCCTTGAGACGCAGTATTTT.

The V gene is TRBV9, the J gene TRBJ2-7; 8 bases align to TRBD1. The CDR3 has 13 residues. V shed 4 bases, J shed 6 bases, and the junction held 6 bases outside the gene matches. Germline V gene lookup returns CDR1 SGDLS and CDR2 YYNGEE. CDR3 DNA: TGTGCCAGCAGCTACGGACAGGGCTCCGAGCAGTACTTC. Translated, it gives CASSYGQGSEQYF.

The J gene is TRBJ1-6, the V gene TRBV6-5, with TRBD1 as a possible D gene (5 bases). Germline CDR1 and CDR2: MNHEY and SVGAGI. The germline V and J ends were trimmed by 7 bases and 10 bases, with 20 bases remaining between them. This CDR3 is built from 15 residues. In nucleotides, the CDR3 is TGTGCCAGCACAATGACGGGGACCAACTCATCACCCCTCCACTTT. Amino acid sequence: CASTMTGTNSSPLHF.

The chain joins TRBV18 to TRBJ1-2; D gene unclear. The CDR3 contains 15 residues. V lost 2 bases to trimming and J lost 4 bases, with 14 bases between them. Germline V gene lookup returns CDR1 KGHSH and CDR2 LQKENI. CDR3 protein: CASSPGIVGSYGYTF. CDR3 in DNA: TGTGCCAGCTCACCAGGGATAGTTGGGTCCTATGGCTACACCTTC.

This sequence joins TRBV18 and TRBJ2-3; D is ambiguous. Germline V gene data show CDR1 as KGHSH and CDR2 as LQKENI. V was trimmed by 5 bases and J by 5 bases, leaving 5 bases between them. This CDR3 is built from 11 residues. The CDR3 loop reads CASSFLDTQYF. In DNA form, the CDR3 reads TGTGCCAGCTCATTCCTAGATACGCAGTATTTT.

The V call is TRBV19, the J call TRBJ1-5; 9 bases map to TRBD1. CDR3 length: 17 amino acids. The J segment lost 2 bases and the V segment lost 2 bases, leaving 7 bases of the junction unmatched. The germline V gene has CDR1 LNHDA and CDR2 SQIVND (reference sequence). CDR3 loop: CASSIQGQGLGNQPQHF. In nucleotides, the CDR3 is TGTGCCAGTAGTATACAGGGACAGGGTCTTGGCAATCAGCCCCAGCATTTT.

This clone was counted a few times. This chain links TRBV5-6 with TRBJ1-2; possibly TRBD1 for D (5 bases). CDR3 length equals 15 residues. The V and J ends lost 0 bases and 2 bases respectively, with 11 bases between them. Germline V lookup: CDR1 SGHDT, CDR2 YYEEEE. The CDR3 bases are TGTGCCAGCAGCTTGGTCGGCGCAGGGAACTATGGCTACACCTTC. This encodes CASSLVGAGNYGYTF. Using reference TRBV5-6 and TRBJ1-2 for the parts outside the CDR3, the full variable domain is DAGVTQSPTHLIKTRGQQVTLRCSPKSGHDTVSWYQQALGQGPQFIFQYYEEEERQRGNFPDRFSGHQFPNYSSELNVNALLLGDSALYLCASSLVGAGNYGYTFGSGTRLTVV.

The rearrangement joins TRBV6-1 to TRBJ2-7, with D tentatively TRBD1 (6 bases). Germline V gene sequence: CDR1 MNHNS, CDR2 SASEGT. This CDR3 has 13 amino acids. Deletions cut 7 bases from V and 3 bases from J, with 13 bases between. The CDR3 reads CASTRTVYYEQYF. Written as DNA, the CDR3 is TGTGCCAGCACGAGGACAGTCTACTACGAGCAGTACTTC.

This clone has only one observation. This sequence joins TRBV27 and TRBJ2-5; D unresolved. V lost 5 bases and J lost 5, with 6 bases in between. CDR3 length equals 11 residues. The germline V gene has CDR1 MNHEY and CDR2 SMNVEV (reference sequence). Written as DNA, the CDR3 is TGTGCCAGCAGTACTCGGGAGACCCAGTACTTC. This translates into CASSTRETQYF.

This CDR3 reads CASSYVVHQPQHF. CDR3 DNA sequence: TGTGCCAGCAGTTACGTGGTACATCAGCCCCAGCATTTT. The rearrangement links TRBV6-5 to TRBJ1-5; no reliable D call. V shed 2 bases and J shed 5 bases, with 7 bases lying between them. In germline, CDR1 is MNHEY, CDR2 SVGAGI. The CDR3 loop spans 13 amino acids.